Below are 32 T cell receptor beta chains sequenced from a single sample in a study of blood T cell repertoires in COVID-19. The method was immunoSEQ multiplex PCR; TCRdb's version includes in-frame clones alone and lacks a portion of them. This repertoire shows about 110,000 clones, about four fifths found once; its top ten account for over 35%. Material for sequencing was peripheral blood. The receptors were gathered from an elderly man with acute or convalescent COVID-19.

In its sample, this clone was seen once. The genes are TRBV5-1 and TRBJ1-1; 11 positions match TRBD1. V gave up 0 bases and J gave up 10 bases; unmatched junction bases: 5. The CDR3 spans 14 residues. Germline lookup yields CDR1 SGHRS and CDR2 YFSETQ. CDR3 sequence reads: CASSLGTGGLVAFF. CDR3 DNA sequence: TGCGCCAGCAGCTTGGGGACAGGGGGCCTCGTAGCTTTCTTT.

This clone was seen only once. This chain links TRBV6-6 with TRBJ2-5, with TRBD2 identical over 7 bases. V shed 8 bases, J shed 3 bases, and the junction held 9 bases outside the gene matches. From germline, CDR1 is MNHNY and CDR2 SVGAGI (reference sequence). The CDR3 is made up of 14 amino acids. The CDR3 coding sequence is TGTGCCAGCCCCCGCGGGGGATTCAAAGAGACCCAGTACTTC. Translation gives CASPRGGFKETQYF.

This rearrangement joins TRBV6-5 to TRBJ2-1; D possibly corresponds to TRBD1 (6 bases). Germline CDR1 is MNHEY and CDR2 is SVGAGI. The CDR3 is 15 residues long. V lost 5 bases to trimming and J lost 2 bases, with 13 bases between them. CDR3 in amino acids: CASSLGTLTYNEQFF. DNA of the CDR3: TGTGCCAGCAGTCTCGGGACACTTACCTACAATGAGCAGTTCTTC.

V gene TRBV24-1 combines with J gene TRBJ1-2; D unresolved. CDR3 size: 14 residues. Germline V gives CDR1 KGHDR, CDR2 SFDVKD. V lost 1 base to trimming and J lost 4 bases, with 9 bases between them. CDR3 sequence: CATSDLRRGYGYTF. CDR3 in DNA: TGTGCCACCAGTGATTTAAGGCGGGGCTATGGCTACACCTTC.

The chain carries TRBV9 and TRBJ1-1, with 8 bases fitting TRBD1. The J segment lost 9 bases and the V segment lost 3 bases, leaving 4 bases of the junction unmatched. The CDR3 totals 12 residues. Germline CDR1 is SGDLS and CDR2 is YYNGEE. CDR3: CASSERQGKAFF. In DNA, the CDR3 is TGTGCCAGCAGCGAAAGACAGGGGAAAGCTTTCTTT.

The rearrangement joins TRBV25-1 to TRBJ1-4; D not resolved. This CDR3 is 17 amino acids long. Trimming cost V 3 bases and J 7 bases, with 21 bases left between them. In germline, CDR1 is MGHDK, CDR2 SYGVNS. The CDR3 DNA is TGTGCCAGCAGTGACTACACCTCGAGGGCGATAGTTGAAAAACTGTTTTTT. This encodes CASSDYTSRAIVEKLFF.

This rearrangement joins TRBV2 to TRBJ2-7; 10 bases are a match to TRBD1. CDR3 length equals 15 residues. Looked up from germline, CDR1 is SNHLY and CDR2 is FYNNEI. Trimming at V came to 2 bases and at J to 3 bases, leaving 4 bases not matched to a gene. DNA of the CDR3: TGTGCCAGCAGTGAATACGGACAGGGGGGCTACGAGCAGTACTTC. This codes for CASSEYGQGGYEQYF.

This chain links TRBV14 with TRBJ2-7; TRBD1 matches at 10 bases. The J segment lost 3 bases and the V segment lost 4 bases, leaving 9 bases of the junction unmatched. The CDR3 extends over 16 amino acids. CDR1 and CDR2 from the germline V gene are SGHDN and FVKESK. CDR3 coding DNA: TGTGCCAGCAGCCTCCGACAGGGGGCTATTATCTACGAGCAGTACTTC. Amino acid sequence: CASSLRQGAIIYEQYF.

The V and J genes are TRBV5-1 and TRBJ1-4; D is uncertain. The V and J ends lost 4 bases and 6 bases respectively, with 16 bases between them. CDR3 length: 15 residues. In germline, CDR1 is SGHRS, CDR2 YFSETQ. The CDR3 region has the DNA TGCGCCAGCAGCACTCGCCCAAGGAGAGATGAAAAACTGTTTTTT. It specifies CASSTRPRRDEKLFF.

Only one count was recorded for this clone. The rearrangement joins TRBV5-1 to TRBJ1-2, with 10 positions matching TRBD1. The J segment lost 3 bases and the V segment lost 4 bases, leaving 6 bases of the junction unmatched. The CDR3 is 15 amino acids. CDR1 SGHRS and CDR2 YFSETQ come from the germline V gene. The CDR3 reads CASSPDRGLDYGYTF. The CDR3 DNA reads TGCGCCAGCAGCCCTGACAGGGGGCTAGACTATGGCTACACCTTC.

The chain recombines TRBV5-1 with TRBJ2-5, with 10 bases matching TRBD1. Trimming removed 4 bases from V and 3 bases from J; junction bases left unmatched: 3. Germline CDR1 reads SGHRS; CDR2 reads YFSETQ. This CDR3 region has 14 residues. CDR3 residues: CASSPGQGKETQYF. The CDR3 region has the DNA TGCGCCAGCAGCCCGGGACAGGGGAAAGAGACCCAGTACTTC. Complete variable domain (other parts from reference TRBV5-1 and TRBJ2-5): KAGVTQTPRYLIKTRGQQVTLSCSPISGHRSVSWYQQTPGQGLQFLFEYFSETQRNKGNFPGRFSGRQFSNSRSEMNVSTLELGDSALYLCASSPGQGKETQYFGPGTRLLVL.

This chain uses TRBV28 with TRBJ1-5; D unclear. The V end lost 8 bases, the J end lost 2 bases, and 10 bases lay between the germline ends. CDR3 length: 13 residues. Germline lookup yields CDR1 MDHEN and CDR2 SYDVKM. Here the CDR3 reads CASVFAGNQPQHF. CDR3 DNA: TGTGCCAGCGTTTTCGCAGGCAATCAGCCCCAGCATTTT.

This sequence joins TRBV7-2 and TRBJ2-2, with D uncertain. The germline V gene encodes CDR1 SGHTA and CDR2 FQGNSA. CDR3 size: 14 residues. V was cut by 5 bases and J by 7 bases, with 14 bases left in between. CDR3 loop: CASSPPPGFGELFF. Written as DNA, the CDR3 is TGTGCCAGCAGCCCTCCTCCAGGTTTCGGGGAGCTGTTTTTT.

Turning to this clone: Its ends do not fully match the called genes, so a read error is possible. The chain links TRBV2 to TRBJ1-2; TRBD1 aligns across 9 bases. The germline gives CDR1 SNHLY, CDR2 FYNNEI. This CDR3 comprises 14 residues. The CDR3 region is CASREGQGNYGYTF. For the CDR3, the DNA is TGTGCCAGCAGGGAAGGACAGGGGAACTATGGCTACACCTTC.

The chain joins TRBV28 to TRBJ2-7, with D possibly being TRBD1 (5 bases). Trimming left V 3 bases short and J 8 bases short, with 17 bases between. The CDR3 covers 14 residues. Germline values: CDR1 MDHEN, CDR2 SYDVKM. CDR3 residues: CASSFPGIRTQQYF. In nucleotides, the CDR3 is TGTGCCAGCAGTTTCCCAGGGATTAGGACCCAGCAGTACTTC.

CDR3 bases: TGTGCCAGCAGGGAGTACATTGGAGATACGCAGTATTTT. Protein: CASREYIGDTQYF. This chain uses TRBV12-3 or TRBV12-4 with TRBJ2-3; D not resolved. V dropped 6 bases and J dropped 5 bases, with 12 bases sitting between them. The CDR3 length is 13 residues.

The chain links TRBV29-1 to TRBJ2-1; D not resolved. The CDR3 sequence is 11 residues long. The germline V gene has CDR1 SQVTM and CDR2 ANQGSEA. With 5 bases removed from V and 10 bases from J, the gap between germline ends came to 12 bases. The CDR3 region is CSVPLEIEQFF. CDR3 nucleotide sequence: TGCAGCGTTCCCCTAGAAATCGAGCAGTTCTTC.

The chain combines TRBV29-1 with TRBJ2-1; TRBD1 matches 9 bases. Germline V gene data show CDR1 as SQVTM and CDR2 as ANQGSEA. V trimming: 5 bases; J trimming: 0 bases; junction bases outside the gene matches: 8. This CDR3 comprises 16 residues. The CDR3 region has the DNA TGCAGCGTTAATCCCGGGACAGGGAGCTCCTACAATGAGCAGTTCTTC. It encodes CSVNPGTGSSYNEQFF.

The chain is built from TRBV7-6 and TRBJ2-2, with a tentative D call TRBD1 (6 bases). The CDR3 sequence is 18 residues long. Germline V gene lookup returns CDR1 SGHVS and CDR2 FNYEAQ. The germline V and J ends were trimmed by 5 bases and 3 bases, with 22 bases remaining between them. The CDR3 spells CASSPLGRGGAYTGELFF. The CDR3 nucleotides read TGTGCCAGCAGCCCTTTAGGACGTGGGGGCGCTTACACCGGGGAGCTGTTTTTT.

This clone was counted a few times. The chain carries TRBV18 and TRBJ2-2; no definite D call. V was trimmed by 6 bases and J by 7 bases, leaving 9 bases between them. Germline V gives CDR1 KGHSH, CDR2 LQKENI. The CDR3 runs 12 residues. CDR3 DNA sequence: TGTGCCAGCTCCTCGGTGCACGGGGAGCTGTTTTTT. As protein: CASSSVHGELFF.

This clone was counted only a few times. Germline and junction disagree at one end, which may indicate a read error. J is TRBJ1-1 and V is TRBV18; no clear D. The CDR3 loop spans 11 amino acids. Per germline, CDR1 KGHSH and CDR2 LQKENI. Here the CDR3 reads CASRNNIEAFF. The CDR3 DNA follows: TGTGCCAGCCGTAATAACATTGAAGCTTTCTTT.

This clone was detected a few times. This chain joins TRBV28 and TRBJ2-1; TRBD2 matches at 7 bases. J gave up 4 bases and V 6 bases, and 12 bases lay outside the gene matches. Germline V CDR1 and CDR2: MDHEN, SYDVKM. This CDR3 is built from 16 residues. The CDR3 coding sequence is TGTGCCAGCAGCCCCCATTCAAGCGGGACTTACAATGAGCAGTTCTTC. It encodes CASSPHSSGTYNEQFF. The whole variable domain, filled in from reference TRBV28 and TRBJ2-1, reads DVKVTQSSRYLVKRTGEKVFLECVQDMDHENMFWYRQDPGLGLRLIYFSYDVKMKEKGDIPEGYSVSREKKERFSLILESASTNQTSMYLCASSPHSSGTYNEQFFGPGTRLTVL.

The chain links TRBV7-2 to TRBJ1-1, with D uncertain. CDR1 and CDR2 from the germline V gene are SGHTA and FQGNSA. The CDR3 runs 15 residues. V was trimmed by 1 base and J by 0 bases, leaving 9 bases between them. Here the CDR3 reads CASSLGWRMNTEAFF. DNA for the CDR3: TGTGCCAGCAGCTTAGGATGGCGGATGAACACTGAAGCTTTCTTT.

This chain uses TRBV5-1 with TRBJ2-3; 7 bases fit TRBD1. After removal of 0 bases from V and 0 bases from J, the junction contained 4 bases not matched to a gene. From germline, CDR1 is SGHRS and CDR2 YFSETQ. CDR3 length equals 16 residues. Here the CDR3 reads CASSLGTGLSTDTQYF. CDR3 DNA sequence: TGCGCCAGCAGCTTGGGGACAGGCCTGAGCACAGATACGCAGTATTTT.

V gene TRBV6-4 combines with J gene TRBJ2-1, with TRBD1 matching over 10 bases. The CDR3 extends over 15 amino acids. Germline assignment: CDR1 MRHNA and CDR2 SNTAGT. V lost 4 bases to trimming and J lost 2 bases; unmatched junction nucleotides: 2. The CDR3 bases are TGTGCCAGCAGTGGCGGGACAGGGGCCTACAATGAGCAGTTCTTC. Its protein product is CASSGGTGAYNEQFF.

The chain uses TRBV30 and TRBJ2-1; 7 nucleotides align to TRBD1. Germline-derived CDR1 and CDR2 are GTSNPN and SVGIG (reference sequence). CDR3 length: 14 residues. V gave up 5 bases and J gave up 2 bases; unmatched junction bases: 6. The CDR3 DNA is TGTGCCTGGTACAGGGGAACCCCCTACAATGAGCAGTTCTTC. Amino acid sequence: CAWYRGTPYNEQFF.

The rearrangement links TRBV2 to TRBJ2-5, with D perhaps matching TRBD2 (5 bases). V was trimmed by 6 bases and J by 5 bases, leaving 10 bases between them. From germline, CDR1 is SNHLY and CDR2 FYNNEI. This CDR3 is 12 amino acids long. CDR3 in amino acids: CASRRPGETQYF. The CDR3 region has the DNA TGTGCCAGCAGGAGACCGGGGGAGACCCAGTACTTC.

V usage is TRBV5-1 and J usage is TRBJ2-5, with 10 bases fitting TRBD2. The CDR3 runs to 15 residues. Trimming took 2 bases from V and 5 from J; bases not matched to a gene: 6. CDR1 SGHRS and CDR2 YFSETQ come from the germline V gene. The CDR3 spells CASSFLAGEGETQYF. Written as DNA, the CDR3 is TGCGCCAGCAGCTTTCTAGCGGGAGAGGGGGAGACCCAGTACTTC.

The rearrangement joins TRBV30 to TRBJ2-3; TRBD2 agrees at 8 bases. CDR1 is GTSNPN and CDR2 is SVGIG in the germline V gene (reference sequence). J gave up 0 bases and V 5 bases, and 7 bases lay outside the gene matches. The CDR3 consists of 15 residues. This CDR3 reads CAWLTGTRSTDTQYF. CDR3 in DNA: TGTGCCTGGCTTACCGGGACTAGAAGCACAGATACGCAGTATTTT.

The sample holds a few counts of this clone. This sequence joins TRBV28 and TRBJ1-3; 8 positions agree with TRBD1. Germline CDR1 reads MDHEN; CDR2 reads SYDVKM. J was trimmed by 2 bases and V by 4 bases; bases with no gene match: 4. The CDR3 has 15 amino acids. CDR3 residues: CASSSDRVAGNTIYF. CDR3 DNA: TGTGCCAGCAGTTCGGACAGGGTTGCTGGAAACACCATATATTTT.

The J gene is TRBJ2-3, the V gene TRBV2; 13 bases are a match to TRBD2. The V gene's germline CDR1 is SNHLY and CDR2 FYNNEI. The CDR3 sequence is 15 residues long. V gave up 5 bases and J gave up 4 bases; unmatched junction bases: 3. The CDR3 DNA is TGTGCCAGCAGTAAAGGACTAGCGGGGGCAGATACGCAGTATTTT. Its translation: CASSKGLAGADTQYF.

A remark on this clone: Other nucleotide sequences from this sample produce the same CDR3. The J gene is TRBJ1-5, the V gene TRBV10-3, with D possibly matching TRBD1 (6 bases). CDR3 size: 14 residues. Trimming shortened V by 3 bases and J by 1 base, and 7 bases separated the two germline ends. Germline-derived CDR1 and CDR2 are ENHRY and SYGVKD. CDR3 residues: CAISDQGSNQPQHF. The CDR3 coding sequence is TGTGCCATCAGTGACCAGGGGAGCAATCAGCCCCAGCATTTT.